The 32 T cell receptor beta chains below come from one sample, sequenced in a study of post-analysis software for immune sequencing data. Regarding the study as a whole: A few TRBV segments (TRBV5-6, TRBV5-1 and TRBV20-1 among them) occurred more frequently in patients than in controls.

Their recognized antigens are unknown. The TCR beta cDNA libraries carried unique molecular identifiers. TCRdb re-derived calls from the PCR reads in MiXCR, one entry per CDR3 protein. Found here are fewer than 700,000 distinct CDR3 sequences, roughly 47% of them singletons; the top ten hold around 1.7%. What was sequenced was blood. The source of these receptors is a girl aged 5-17 years with multiple sclerosis.

Only a few counts were recorded for this clonotype. The chain employs TRBV4-2 and TRBJ1-1, with D unresolved. V was trimmed by 0 bases and J by 10 bases, leaving 12 bases between them. Germline lookup yields CDR1 LGHNA and CDR2 YNFKEQ. The CDR3 totals 13 residues. CDR3 residues: CASSQEDALGAFF. The CDR3 nucleotides are TGTGCCAGCAGCCAAGAGGACGCCCTGGGAGCTTTCTTT.

In this sample, this clonotype turned up a few times. The chain is built from TRBV29-1 and TRBJ2-1; D is perhaps TRBD1 (5 bases). The CDR3 contains 13 residues. Trimming cost V 3 bases and J 9 bases, with 15 bases left between them. CDR1 SQVTM and CDR2 ANQGSEA come from the germline V gene. As DNA, the CDR3 is TGCAGCGTTGATGCGCAGGGAACGGGTGAGCAGTTCTTC. Protein sequence: CSVDAQGTGEQFF.

V is TRBV10-3 and J is TRBJ2-7, with 8 positions matching TRBD2. V lost 0 bases and J lost 3; bases outside the gene matches: 7. CDR1 and CDR2 from the germline V gene are ENHRY and SYGVKD. CDR3 length equals 16 residues. In DNA, the CDR3 is TGTGCCATCAGTGAGTCAGTTACTAGCGGATTCTACGAGCAGTACTTC. This codes for CAISESVTSGFYEQYF.

This clonotype was observed a handful of times. This sequence joins TRBV4-1 and TRBJ2-6, with 7 bases matching TRBD1. This CDR3 comprises 14 residues. Germline trimming cut 7 bases from V and 8 bases from J; bases unmatched to any gene: 8. Germline-derived CDR1 and CDR2 are MGHRA and YSYEKL. CDR3 nucleotide sequence: TGCGCCAGCAACCGAGACAGGGTCTCCAACGTCCTGACTTTC. Translation: CASNRDRVSNVLTF.

This chain links TRBV5-1 with TRBJ2-1; 9 bases align to TRBD2. Trimming at V came to 1 base and at J to 8 bases, leaving 16 bases not matched to a gene. CDR1 and CDR2 (germline): SGHRS, YFSETQ. The CDR3 runs 18 residues. The CDR3 reads CASSLPPGAGGVVYEQFF. The CDR3 DNA reads as TGCGCCAGCAGCTTGCCCCCCGGAGCGGGGGGAGTAGTCTATGAGCAGTTCTTC. Looking up the rest from reference TRBV5-1 and TRBJ2-1 gives the full variable domain: KAGVTQTPRYLIKTRGQQVTLSCSPISGHRSVSWYQQTPGQGLQFLFEYFSETQRNKGNFPGRFSGRQFSNSRSEMNVSTLELGDSALYLCASSLPPGAGGVVYEQFFGPGTRLTVL.

Of note for this clonotype: A read error may account for a junction end that differs from germline. V is TRBV7-9 and J is TRBJ2-3; D might be TRBD1 (6 bases). Germline V gene data show CDR1 as SEHNR and CDR2 as FQNEAQ (reference sequence). The CDR3 consists of 17 residues. The CDR3 reads CAGRQARGLIATDTQYF. CDR3 DNA sequence: TGTGCCGGCAGACAGGCCCGGGGCCTTATTGCCACAGATACGCAGTATTTT.

J is TRBJ2-4 and V is TRBV6-5, with a tentative D call TRBD1 (6 bases). The J call is in doubt because the DNA end fits TRBJ2-7 better. CDR3 length equals 14 residues. Germline V gene sequence: CDR1 MNHEY, CDR2 SVGAGI. The DNA of the CDR3 is TGTGCCAGCAGTCAAGACAGGTTCCCCTACGAGCAGTACTTC. Translated: CASSQDRFPYEQYF.

A single count supports this clonotype. The chain is built from TRBV6-5 and TRBJ1-1; 7 nucleotides line up with TRBD1. The CDR3 has 11 amino acids. The V segment lost 10 bases and the J segment 8 bases; nucleotides outside the gene matches: 7. Germline lookup yields CDR1 MNHEY and CDR2 SVGAGI. This CDR3 is CATLTGFEAFF. The CDR3 DNA reads as TGTGCCACCCTGACAGGGTTCGAAGCTTTCTTT.

V usage is TRBV6-5 and J usage is TRBJ2-1; D is uncertain. CDR3 length equals 14 residues. The germline gives CDR1 MNHEY, CDR2 SVGAGI. V was clipped by 6 bases and J by 4 bases, with 13 bases between them. The CDR3 DNA reads TGTGCCAGCAGAGCCGGGTTTTTATACAATGAGCAGTTCTTC. This encodes CASRAGFLYNEQFF.

V gene TRBV12-3 or TRBV12-4 combines with J gene TRBJ1-2; 8 bases align to TRBD1. V was clipped by 6 bases and J by 1 base; unmatched bases: 10. CDR3 length equals 16 residues. The CDR3 region is CASSRVGGQVNYGYTF. The CDR3 DNA reads TGTGCCAGCAGCCGAGTCGGGGGACAGGTTAACTATGGCTACACCTTC.

This clonotype came up a few times. The rearrangement links TRBV6-5 to TRBJ2-7; D is possibly TRBD1 or TRBD2 (5 bases each). The CDR3 consists of 14 residues. CDR1 MNHEY and CDR2 SVGAGI come from the germline V gene. V lost 6 bases and J 5 bases, leaving 17 bases between the germline ends. CDR3 amino acids: CASRPQGKGHEQYF. The CDR3 DNA sequence: TGTGCCAGCAGACCTCAGGGTAAGGGACACGAGCAGTACTTC.

Comment on this clonotype: One junction end does not reproduce the germline sequence, and a read error may be involved. The gene calls are TRBV7-9 and TRBJ1-6; D not resolved. The germline gives CDR1 SEHNR, CDR2 FQNEAQ (reference sequence). CDR3 size: 13 residues. The DNA for the CDR3 is TGTGCCAGCAGCTTAGAGATGAGGTCACCCCCCCACTTT. Residues: CASSLEMRSPPHF.

The J gene is TRBJ2-1, the V gene TRBV12-3 or TRBV12-4; the D gene could be TRBD1 or TRBD2 (5 bases each). The CDR3 has 15 residues. The V and J ends lost 5 bases and 0 bases respectively, with 11 bases between them. CDR3 region: CASSDSGSSYNEQFF. The CDR3 coding sequence is TGTGCCAGCAGTGACTCAGGGAGCTCCTACAATGAGCAGTTCTTC.

The rearrangement links TRBV7-9 to TRBJ2-3; 7 positions agree with TRBD1. Germline loops: CDR1 SEHNR, CDR2 FQNEAQ (reference sequence). The CDR3 is 12 residues long. V shed 5 bases and J 11 bases; nucleotides not matched to a gene: 7. CDR3 region: CASSTGTAGQYF. The CDR3 DNA sequence: TGTGCCAGCAGCACCGGGACAGCAGGGCAGTATTTT.

The chain is built from TRBV6-2 or TRBV6-3 and TRBJ2-1; no firm D call. The germline V gene encodes CDR1 MNHEY and CDR2 SVGEGT. The CDR3 contains 15 residues. Trimming pared 8 bases from V and 3 bases from J, leaving 17 bases between. The CDR3 is CASGSRGRVYNEQFF. The CDR3 DNA reads as TGTGCCAGCGGGTCTAGAGGACGGGTCTACAATGAGCAGTTCTTC.

Many counts were recorded for this clonotype. The chain links TRBV12-3 or TRBV12-4 to TRBJ2-7; D is uncertain. There are 13 residues in the CDR3. Trimming cost V 4 bases and J 9 bases, with 16 bases left between them. The CDR3 region is CASSYIRFDGQYF. CDR3 sequence (DNA): TGTGCCAGCAGTTATATTAGGTTTGATGGGCAGTACTTC.

This rearrangement joins TRBV6-1 to TRBJ2-1, with D possibly being TRBD1 (6 bases). This CDR3 comprises 16 residues. Deletions cut 7 bases from V and 0 bases from J, with 16 bases between. The germline V gene has CDR1 MNHNS and CDR2 SASEGT. DNA of the CDR3: TGTGCCAGCACCGGACAGCAACAAAGCTCCTACAATGAGCAGTTCTTC. Translated: CASTGQQQSSYNEQFF.

This chain connects TRBV5-1 to TRBJ2-1; D ambiguous. V was clipped by 1 base and J by 1 base, with 9 bases between them. The CDR3 runs to 15 residues. The germline V gene has CDR1 SGHRS and CDR2 YFSETQ. The CDR3 nucleotides are TGCGCCAGCAGCTTGTCCTCTATTTCCTACAATGAGCAGTTCTTC. Translating it yields CASSLSSISYNEQFF.

The chain has TRBV4-1 and TRBJ2-4, with D possibly matching TRBD2 (5 bases). The CDR3 consists of 17 residues. Trimming shortened V by 0 bases and J by 0 bases, and 12 bases separated the two germline ends. CDR1 MGHRA and CDR2 YSYEKL come from the germline V gene. Written as DNA, the CDR3 is TGCGCCAGCAGCCAAGATCCTAAAGGACTAGCCAAAAACATTCAGTACTTC. It is translated as CASSQDPKGLAKNIQYF.

The V call is TRBV6-5, the J call TRBJ2-4, with 13 bases identical to TRBD2. Germline loops: CDR1 MNHEY, CDR2 SVGAGI. This CDR3 is 13 amino acids long. Trimming at V came to 8 bases and at J to 8 bases, leaving 3 bases not matched to a gene. This chain's CDR3 is CASGTSGKDIQYF. CDR3 nucleotide sequence: TGTGCCAGCGGGACTAGCGGGAAGGACATTCAGTACTTC.

The chain combines TRBV7-9 with TRBJ2-1; unclear D gene. The V gene lost 8 bases and the J gene lost 4 bases, with 15 bases spanning the gap. The V gene's germline CDR1 is SEHNR and CDR2 FQNEAQ (reference sequence). The length of the CDR3 is 14 residues. CDR3 sequence: CASGSAPLYNEQFF. CDR3 nucleotide sequence: TGTGCCAGCGGTTCGGCCCCCCTATACAATGAGCAGTTCTTC.

The chain employs TRBV10-3 and TRBJ2-3, with D possibly called TRBD1 or TRBD2 (5 bases each). Between the trimmed V and J ends, which lost 4 bases and 3 bases, there was a span of 8 bases. The germline V gene has CDR1 ENHRY and CDR2 SYGVKD. The CDR3 sequence is 13 residues long. The CDR3 DNA follows: TGTGCCATCAGTGCCAGGGAGACAGATACGCAGTATTTT. Residues: CAISARETDTQYF.

The chain combines TRBV10-3 with TRBJ2-5; D ambiguous. The closer fit of TRBJ2-7 to the DNA end suggests the J call may be wrong. CDR3 length: 14 residues. Germline CDR1 reads ENHRY; CDR2 reads SYGVKD. The CDR3 region is CAISESGRAYEQYF. DNA of the CDR3: TGTGCCATCAGTGAGTCGGGTAGGGCCTACGAGCAGTACTTC.

The chain couples TRBV29-1 to TRBJ1-5; TRBD1 might be the D (5 bases). CDR3 length: 13 amino acids. Germline V CDR1 and CDR2: SQVTM, ANQGSEA. Deletions cut 4 bases from V and 4 bases from J, with 11 bases between. The CDR3 sequence: CSVADNLNQPQHF. Written as DNA, the CDR3 is TGCAGCGTTGCGGACAACCTTAATCAGCCCCAGCATTTT.

This clonotype was observed a few times. The V call is TRBV6-6, the J call TRBJ2-5; D ambiguous. The CDR3 runs 11 residues. CDR1 is MNHNY, CDR2 SVGAGI, per germline (reference sequence). Trimming pared 6 bases from V and 5 bases from J, leaving 7 bases between. CDR3 residues: CASRIGETQYF. The CDR3 nucleotides are TGTGCCAGCAGAATCGGGGAGACCCAGTACTTC.

This clonotype appeared a few times. The rearrangement links TRBV4-1 to TRBJ1-2; D might be TRBD1 (6 bases). The ends were cut back, 0 bases at V and 4 bases at J, with 9 bases in the middle. Germline V gene lookup returns CDR1 MGHRA and CDR2 YSYEKL. The CDR3 covers 14 residues. CDR3 coding DNA: TGCGCCAGCAGCCAAGAACCCAGGGGCTATGGCTACACCTTC. Translation gives CASSQEPRGYGYTF.

This rearrangement joins TRBV20-1 to TRBJ2-3, with a weak D call TRBD2 (6 bases). The V end was cut by 6 bases, the J end by 2 bases, with 18 bases between. The CDR3 is made up of 15 amino acids. Germline-derived CDR1 and CDR2 are DFQATT and SNEGSKA (reference sequence). The CDR3 reads CSASPRDFATDTQYF. CDR3 DNA: TGCAGTGCCAGTCCCCGGGACTTCGCCACAGATACGCAGTATTTT.

This clonotype has a handful of counts. J is TRBJ2-7 and V is TRBV7-2; 13 bases agree with TRBD2. V shed 5 bases, J shed 3 bases, and the junction held 4 bases outside the gene matches. Looked up from germline, CDR1 is SGHTA and CDR2 is FQGNSA. This CDR3 contains 15 residues. CDR3 loop: CASSVLAGGRYEQYF. DNA for the CDR3: TGTGCCAGCAGCGTACTAGCGGGAGGGCGCTACGAGCAGTACTTC.

This clonotype was counted only a few times. At one end the junction does not follow the germline gene, possibly because of a read error. V is TRBV4-1 and J is TRBJ1-5; a weak D match, TRBD1 (5 bases). Germline V lookup: CDR1 MGHRA, CDR2 YSYEKL. The CDR3 consists of 16 residues. Here the CDR3 reads CASSQGLGRGNQPQHF. CDR3 DNA sequence: TGCGCCAGCAGCCAAGGGTTAGGGAGGGGCAACCAGCCCCAGCATTTT.

The chain combines TRBV11-3 with TRBJ1-1, with 8 bases lining up with TRBD1. CDR1 is SGHNT, CDR2 YENEEA, per germline. V dropped 4 bases and J dropped 1; count of bases not matched to a gene: 8. The CDR3 sequence is 16 residues long. The CDR3 here is CASSSGTGRGNTEAFF. DNA of the CDR3: TGTGCCAGCAGCTCCGGGACAGGCAGGGGGAACACTGAAGCTTTCTTT.

This clonotype was counted a few times. The chain employs TRBV12-3 or TRBV12-4 and TRBJ1-2; TRBD1 aligns across 7 bases. V trimming: 6 bases; J trimming: 4 bases; junction bases outside the gene matches: 14. The CDR3 spans 16 residues. The CDR3 DNA reads as TGTGCCAGCAGGCCGCACAATACAGGGGCTAGCTATGGCTACACCTTC. This codes for CASRPHNTGASYGYTF.

This CDR3 is CASSWDSSSGANVLTF. As DNA, the CDR3 is TGTGCCAGCAGCTGGGACTCAAGCTCTGGGGCCAACGTCCTGACTTTC. The V and J genes are TRBV2 and TRBJ2-6, with D maybe TRBD2 (6 bases). CDR3 length: 16 residues. In germline, CDR1 is SNHLY, CDR2 FYNNEI. Trimming removed 6 bases at V and 0 bases at J, with 12 bases between.